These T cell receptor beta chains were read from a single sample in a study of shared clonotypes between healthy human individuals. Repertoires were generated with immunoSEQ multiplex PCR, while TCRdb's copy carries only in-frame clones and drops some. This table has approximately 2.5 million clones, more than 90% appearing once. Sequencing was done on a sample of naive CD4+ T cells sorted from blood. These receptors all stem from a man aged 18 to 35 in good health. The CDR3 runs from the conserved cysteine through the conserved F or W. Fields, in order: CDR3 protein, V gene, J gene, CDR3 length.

CDR3: CASSPLGGFPQNIQYF; V: TRBV18; J: TRBJ2-4; length: 16
CDR3: CASSLVAGGPIDTQYF; V: TRBV7-2; J: TRBJ2-3; length: 16
CDR3: CASTQGISSYEQYF; V: TRBV28; J: TRBJ2-7; length: 14
CDR3: CAIPKTGMYGELFF; V: TRBV10-3; J: TRBJ2-2; length: 14
CDR3: CASSVLSGISEQFF; V: TRBV9; J: TRBJ2-1; length: 14
CDR3: CVPTGELFF; V: TRBV10-1; J: TRBJ2-2; length: 9
CDR3: CASSQRLTGTGELFF; V: TRBV4-1; J: TRBJ2-2; length: 15
CDR3: CASRPTGKQSNTGELFF; V: TRBV27; J: TRBJ2-2; length: 17
CDR3: CAWRRAKLGSYNSPLHF; V: TRBV30; J: TRBJ1-6; length: 17
CDR3: CASSYTSGSNEQYF; V: TRBV6-6; J: TRBJ2-7; length: 14
CDR3: CASSLGIGNYGYTF; V: TRBV11-2; J: TRBJ1-2; length: 14
CDR3: CASSLGAGRTYGYTF; V: TRBV11-2; J: TRBJ1-2; length: 15